This TCR beta chain was captured by sequencing in a study of beta chain features in type 1 diabetes. Study conclusions and caveats: For type 1 diabetes patients, VDJ junctions showed fewer insertions and more deletions. In all four CD4+ subsets, TCRB CDR3 length was significantly, moderately reduced in type 1 diabetes.

This clone was observed at least ten times. Its antigen is currently unknown. Germline CDR1 reads LGHNA; CDR2 reads YNFKEQ. This CDR3 contains 17 residues. V gave up 1 base and J gave up 2 bases, with 17 bases separating them. By way of CD45RO/CCR7/CD25/CD127/CD95/CD27, the CD4+ regulatory, stem cell-like memory, central memory and naive cells were sorted. Every isolated RNA sample was fully reverse transcribed, so sequencing captured expressed TCRB transcripts. Profiled with immunoSEQ multiplex PCR; TCRdb holds only in-frame clones, not every one. The sample contains about 140,000 clones, less than 10% of which appear only once.

The chain employs TRBV4-2 and TRBJ2-5, with D possibly matching TRBD1 (5 bases). Sequenced material: central memory CD4+ T cells from blood. The TCR sequence derives from a woman aged 40-49 years in good health. Written as DNA, the CDR3 is TGTGCCAGCAGCCAAGGATCAGATGCTAGGGGTCAAGAGACCCAGTACTTC. This translates into CASSQGSDARGQETQYF.